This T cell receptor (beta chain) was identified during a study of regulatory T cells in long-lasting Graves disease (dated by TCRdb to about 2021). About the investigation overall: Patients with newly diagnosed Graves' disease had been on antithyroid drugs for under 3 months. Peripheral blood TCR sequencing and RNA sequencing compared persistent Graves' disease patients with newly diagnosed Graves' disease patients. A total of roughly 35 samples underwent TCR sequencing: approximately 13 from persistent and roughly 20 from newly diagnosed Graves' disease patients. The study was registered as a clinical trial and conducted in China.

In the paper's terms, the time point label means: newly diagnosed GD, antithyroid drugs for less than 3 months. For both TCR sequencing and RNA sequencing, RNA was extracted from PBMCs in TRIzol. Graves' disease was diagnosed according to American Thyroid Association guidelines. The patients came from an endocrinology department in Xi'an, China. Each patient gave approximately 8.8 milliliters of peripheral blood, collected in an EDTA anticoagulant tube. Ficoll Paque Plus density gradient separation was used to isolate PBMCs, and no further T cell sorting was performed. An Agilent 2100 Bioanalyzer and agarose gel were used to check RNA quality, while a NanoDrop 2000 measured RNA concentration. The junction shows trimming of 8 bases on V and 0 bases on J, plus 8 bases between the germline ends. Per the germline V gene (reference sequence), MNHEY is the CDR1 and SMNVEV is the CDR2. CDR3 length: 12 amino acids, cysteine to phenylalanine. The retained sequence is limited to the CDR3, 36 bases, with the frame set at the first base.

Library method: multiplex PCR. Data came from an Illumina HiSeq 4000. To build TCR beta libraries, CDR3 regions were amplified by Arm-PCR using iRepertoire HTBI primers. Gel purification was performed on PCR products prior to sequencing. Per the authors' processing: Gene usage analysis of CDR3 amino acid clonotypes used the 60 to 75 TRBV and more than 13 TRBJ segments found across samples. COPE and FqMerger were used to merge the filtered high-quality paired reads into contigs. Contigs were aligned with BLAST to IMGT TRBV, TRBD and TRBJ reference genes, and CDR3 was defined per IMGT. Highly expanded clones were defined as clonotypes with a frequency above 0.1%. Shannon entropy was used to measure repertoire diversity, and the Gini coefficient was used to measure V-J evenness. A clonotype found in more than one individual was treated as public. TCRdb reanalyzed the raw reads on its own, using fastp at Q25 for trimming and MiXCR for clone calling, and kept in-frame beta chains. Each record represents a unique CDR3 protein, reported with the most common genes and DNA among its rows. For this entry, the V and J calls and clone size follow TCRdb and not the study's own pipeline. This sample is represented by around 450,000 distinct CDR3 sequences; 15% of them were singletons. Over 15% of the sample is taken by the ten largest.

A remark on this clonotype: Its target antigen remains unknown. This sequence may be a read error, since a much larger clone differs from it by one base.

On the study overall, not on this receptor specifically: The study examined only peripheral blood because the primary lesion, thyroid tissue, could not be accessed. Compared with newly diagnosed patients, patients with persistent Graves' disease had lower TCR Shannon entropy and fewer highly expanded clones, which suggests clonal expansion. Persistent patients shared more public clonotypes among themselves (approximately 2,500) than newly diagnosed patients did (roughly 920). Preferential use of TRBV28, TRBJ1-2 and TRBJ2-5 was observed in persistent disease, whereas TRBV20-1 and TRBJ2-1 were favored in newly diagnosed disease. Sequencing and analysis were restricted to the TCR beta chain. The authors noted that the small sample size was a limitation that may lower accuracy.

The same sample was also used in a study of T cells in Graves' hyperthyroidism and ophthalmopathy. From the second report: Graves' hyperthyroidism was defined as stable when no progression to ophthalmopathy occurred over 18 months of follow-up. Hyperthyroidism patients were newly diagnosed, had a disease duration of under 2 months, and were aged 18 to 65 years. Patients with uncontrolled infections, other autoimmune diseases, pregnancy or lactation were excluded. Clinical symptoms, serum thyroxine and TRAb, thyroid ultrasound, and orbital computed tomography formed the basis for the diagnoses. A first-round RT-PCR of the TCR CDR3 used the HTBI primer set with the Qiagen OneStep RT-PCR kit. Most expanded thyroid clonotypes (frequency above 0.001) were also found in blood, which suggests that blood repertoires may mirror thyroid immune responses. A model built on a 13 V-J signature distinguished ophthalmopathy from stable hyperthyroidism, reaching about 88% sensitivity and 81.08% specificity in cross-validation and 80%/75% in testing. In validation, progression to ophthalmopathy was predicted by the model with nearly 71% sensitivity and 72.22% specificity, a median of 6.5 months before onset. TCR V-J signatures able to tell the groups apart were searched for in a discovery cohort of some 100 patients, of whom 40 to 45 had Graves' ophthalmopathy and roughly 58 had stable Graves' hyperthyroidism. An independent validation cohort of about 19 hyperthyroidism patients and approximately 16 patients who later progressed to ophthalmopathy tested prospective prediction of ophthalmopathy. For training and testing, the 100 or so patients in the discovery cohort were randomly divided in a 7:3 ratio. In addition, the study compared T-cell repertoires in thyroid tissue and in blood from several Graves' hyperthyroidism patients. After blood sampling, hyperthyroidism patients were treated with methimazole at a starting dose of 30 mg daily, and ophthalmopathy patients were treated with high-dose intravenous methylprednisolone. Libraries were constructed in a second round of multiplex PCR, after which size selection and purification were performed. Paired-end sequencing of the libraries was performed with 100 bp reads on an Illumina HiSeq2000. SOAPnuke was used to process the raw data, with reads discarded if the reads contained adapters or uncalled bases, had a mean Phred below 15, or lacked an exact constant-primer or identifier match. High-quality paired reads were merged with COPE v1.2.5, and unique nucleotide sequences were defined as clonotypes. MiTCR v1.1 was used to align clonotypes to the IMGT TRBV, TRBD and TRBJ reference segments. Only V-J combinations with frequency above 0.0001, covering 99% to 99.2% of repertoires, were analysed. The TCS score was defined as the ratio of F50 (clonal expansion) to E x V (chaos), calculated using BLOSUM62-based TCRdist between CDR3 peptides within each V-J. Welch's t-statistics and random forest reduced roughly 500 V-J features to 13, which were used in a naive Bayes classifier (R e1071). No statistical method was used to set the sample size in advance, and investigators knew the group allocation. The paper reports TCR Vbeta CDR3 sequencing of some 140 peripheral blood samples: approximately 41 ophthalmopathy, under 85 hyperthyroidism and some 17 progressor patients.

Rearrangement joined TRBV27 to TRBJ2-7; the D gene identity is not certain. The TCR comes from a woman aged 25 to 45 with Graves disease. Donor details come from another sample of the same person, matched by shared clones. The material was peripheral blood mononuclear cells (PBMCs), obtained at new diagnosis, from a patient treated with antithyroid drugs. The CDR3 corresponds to CASCRSSYEQYF. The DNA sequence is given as TGTGCCAGCTGCAGGAGCTCCTACGAGCAGTACTTC.